These 12 T cell receptor beta chains came from one sample sequenced in a study of shared clonotypes between healthy human individuals. Sequenced by immunoSEQ multiplex PCR; TCRdb stores in-frame clones only, minus some. Here the sample spans roughly 530,000 clones, 90% to 97% being singletons. The sample taken for sequencing was naive CD4+ T cells sorted from blood. As for subset: CD45RA+ positively selected. The receptors derive from a woman in her thirties in good health.

The J gene is TRBJ2-3, the V gene TRBV10-3, with TRBD2 matching 11 bases. After removal of 3 bases from V and 10 bases from J, the junction contained 15 bases not matched to a gene. The CDR3 is 17 amino acids. The germline V gene encodes CDR1 ENHRY and CDR2 SYGVKD. The CDR3 DNA reads TGTGCCATCAGTGAAGGACTAGCGGGCTCCGGGGGGGATGCGCAGTATTTT. Its protein is CAISEGLAGSGGDAQYF.

The chain couples TRBV5-1 to TRBJ2-7; 9 nucleotides agree with TRBD1. The CDR3 is 14 residues long. Germline CDR1 reads SGHRS; CDR2 reads YFSETQ. After removal of 4 bases from V and 3 bases from J, the junction contained 5 bases not matched to a gene. CDR3 DNA: TGCGCCAGCAGCGGGAGGACAGGGGTCTACGAGCAGTACTTC. Translation: CASSGRTGVYEQYF. The variable domain in full, completed from reference TRBV5-1 and TRBJ2-7, reads KAGVTQTPRYLIKTRGQQVTLSCSPISGHRSVSWYQQTPGQGLQFLFEYFSETQRNKGNFPGRFSGRQFSNSRSEMNVSTLELGDSALYLCASSGRTGVYEQYFGPGTRLTVT.

J is TRBJ1-1 and V is TRBV27; perhaps TRBD1 as D (5 bases). Germline assignment: CDR1 MNHEY and CDR2 SMNVEV (reference sequence). The CDR3 length is 15 residues. V was clipped by 3 bases and J by 5 bases, with 16 bases between them. The CDR3 is CASSFGVAGRTEAFF. The CDR3 coding sequence is TGTGCCAGCAGTTTCGGGGTGGCAGGGAGGACTGAAGCTTTCTTT.

The chain is built from TRBV5-1 and TRBJ2-3, with no clear D. The CDR3 extends over 15 amino acids. CDR1 is SGHRS, CDR2 YFSETQ, per germline. Trimming left V 0 bases short and J 2 bases short, with 10 bases between. CDR3 in amino acids: CASSLVLPDTDTQYF. The DNA for the CDR3 is TGCGCCAGCAGCTTGGTATTGCCAGACACAGATACGCAGTATTTT.

The chain is built from TRBV7-9 and TRBJ1-2; 10 bases fit TRBD1. Trimming took 3 bases from V and 8 from J; bases not matched to a gene: 9. CDR3 length: 15 amino acids. Germline CDR1 reads SEHNR; CDR2 reads FQNEAQ (reference sequence). CDR3 DNA: TGTGCCAGCAGCTTGGACGGGACAGGGGTGATCGGCTACACCTTC. Its translation is CASSLDGTGVIGYTF.

The chain carries TRBV5-1 and TRBJ2-3, with 7 bases matching TRBD2. Trimming cost V 0 bases and J 4 bases; bases outside gene matches: 2. This CDR3 has 14 residues. Germline-derived CDR1 and CDR2 are SGHRS and YFSETQ. CDR3 in amino acids: CASSLGEGSDTQYF. The CDR3 nucleotides are TGCGCCAGCAGCTTGGGGGAGGGTTCAGATACGCAGTATTTT.

The chain couples TRBV7-6 to TRBJ2-1; 10 nucleotides match TRBD2. The CDR3 is 15 amino acids. Germline-derived CDR1 and CDR2 are SGHVS and FNYEAQ. J lost 3 bases, V lost 2 bases, and 1 base had no gene match. CDR3 in amino acids: CASSLKREGYNEQFF. In DNA, the CDR3 is TGTGCCAGCAGCTTAAAGCGGGAGGGCTACAATGAGCAGTTCTTC.

V is TRBV7-9 and J is TRBJ2-7, with unresolved D. The V end lost 0 bases, the J end lost 4 bases, and 4 bases lay between the germline ends. CDR3 length: 12 residues. The germline V gene has CDR1 SEHNR and CDR2 FQNEAQ (reference sequence). In DNA form, the CDR3 reads TGTGCCAGCAGCTTAGCGCAGTACGAGCAGTACTTC. Translated: CASSLAQYEQYF. The entire variable domain, with the rest obtained from reference TRBV7-9 and TRBJ2-7, is as follows: DTGVSQNPRHKITKRGQNVTFRCDPISEHNRLYWYRQTLGQGPEFLTYFQNEAQLEKSRLLSDRFSAERPKGSFSTLEIQRTEQGDSAMYLCASSLAQYEQYFGPGTRLTVT.

The chain carries TRBV6-4 and TRBJ2-5; D ambiguous. The CDR3 is 13 residues long. The germline V gene encodes CDR1 MRHNA and CDR2 SNTAGT. V lost 3 bases, J lost 2 bases, and 7 bases lay in between. The CDR3 spells CASSENGQETQYF. In DNA, the CDR3 is TGTGCCAGCAGTGAAAACGGACAAGAGACCCAGTACTTC.

The chain is built from TRBV28 and TRBJ2-2, with TRBD2 matching over 10 bases. The CDR3 is 15 amino acids. Germline CDR1 reads MDHEN; CDR2 reads SYDVKM. Germline trimming cut 5 bases from V and 6 bases from J; bases unmatched to any gene: 6. The CDR3, as DNA: TGTGCCAGCAGTGAAGCGGGAGGGGCAGCCGGGGAGCTGTTTTTT. It is translated as CASSEAGGAAGELFF.

V is TRBV2 and J is TRBJ2-5, with 7 nucleotides matching TRBD1. The end of the DNA aligns better with TRBJ2-7, so the J call may be wrong. CDR3 length equals 12 residues. In germline, CDR1 is SNHLY, CDR2 FYNNEI. The CDR3 region is CASRRQGYEQYF. As DNA, the CDR3 is TGTGCCAGCAGACGACAGGGCTACGAGCAGTACTTC.

The V and J genes are TRBV5-1 and TRBJ2-1, with 8 bases matching TRBD1. With 4 bases clipped from V and 4 bases from J, the junction kept 4 bases outside the gene matches. The CDR3 has 14 residues. Looked up from germline, CDR1 is SGHRS and CDR2 is YFSETQ. The CDR3 here is CASSLHRGYNEQFF. CDR3 in DNA: TGCGCCAGCAGCCTACACAGGGGGTACAATGAGCAGTTCTTC.